The clone carrying this TCR beta chain was observed at least ten times. What it recognizes is unknown. The data originate from a study of molecular identifiers for immune sequencing clone quantification. Study-level background: RNA, taken in replicates from roughly 21,000 or 96,000 naive CD8 cells, was split five ways, with four sequenced. Findings and caveats of the study: The share of molecules held by clones above 20 RNA copies was over 97% in effector cells and under 1% in naive cells.

TCRdb reprocessed the PCR reads with MiXCR, giving one entry per CDR3 protein. Seen here are a few hundred thousand distinct CDR3 sequences, 20% to 25% observed once, and the top ten hold about 0.84%. V was pared by 3 bases and J by 7 bases, with 18 bases between. CDR3 length: 15 amino acids. Germline V gene lookup returns CDR1 LNHDA and CDR2 SQIVND (reference sequence). The chain has TRBV19 and TRBJ1-1, with D perhaps TRBD1 (6 bases). The receptor's source is a human donor in good health. Some libraries in this study had Jurkat cell RNA spiked in. Sequencing was carried out using naive CD8+ T cells from blood, with Jurkat cell RNA spiked in. As for subset: FACS-sorted CD8+CD4-CCR7+CD45RA+ naive T cells. In nucleotides, the CDR3 is TGTGCCAGTAGTATCTTACCGGGGGGCATCAATGAAGCTTTCTTT. This encodes CASSILPGGINEAFF.